The entry that follows covers one T cell receptor (beta chain) sequence. Its specificity is unknown. cDNA molecules carried unique molecular identifiers, and template switching added a universal primer site. A single record per CDR3 protein comes from TCRdb applying MiXCR to the 5' RACE reads. The sample includes roughly 490,000 distinct CDR3 sequences, roughly an eighth seen only once; the top ten take about 1%. Germline V CDR1 and CDR2: MGHRA, YSYEKL. V lost 6 bases, J lost 6 bases, and 9 bases stayed unmatched. The CDR3 runs 14 residues. The source of the sample is a study of identical twins. Study observations and caveats: While abundant cord blood beta clonotypes carried fewer insertions, memory repertoires showed no such pattern.

Another study also made use of these data, one on yellow fever vaccine responses in identical twins.

The rearrangement links TRBV4-1 to TRBJ1-2; TRBD1 matches 8 bases. This clonotype was obtained from a woman aged 18-30 years in good health. Specimen: CD4+ T cells sorted from blood. The CDR3 reads CASSDRGLLDGYTF. The CDR3 DNA reads as TGCGCCAGCAGTGACAGGGGTCTGCTGGATGGCTACACCTTC.